This T cell receptor (beta chain) was captured in a study of identical twins. Broader study findings: Beta out-of-frame sequences displayed a weaker excess of sharing between twins.

At least ten counts were recorded for this clonotype. What it binds is not known. TCRdb re-called the 5' RACE reads with MiXCR, one entry per CDR3 protein. In the table there are 1.5 million to 2 million distinct CDR3 sequences, roughly a third of which are singletons. There are 17 residues in the CDR3. J was trimmed by 5 bases and V by 5 bases; bases with no gene match: 12. The germline V gene encodes CDR1 MNHEY and CDR2 SMNVEV (reference sequence). The sequence was obtained from a newborn girl in good health. Input material: cord blood. This chain joins TRBV27 and TRBJ2-1, with TRBD2 identical over 10 bases. CDR3 DNA: TGTGCCAGCAGTCAACCCTCCCTAGCGGGAGTCAACAATGAGCAGTTCTTC. Protein: CASSQPSLAGVNNEQFF.